This T cell receptor (beta chain) was identified in a study of T cell repertoires in ileal Crohn's disease. Study-wide points: Active smokers at surgery had more clonal expansions than non-smokers. Clonality above 26.8% at surgery always came with endoscopic recurrence.

Of note for this clone: Its antigen is unknown.

Germline CDR1 MDHEN, CDR2 SYDVKM. The CDR3 consists of 14 residues. Trimming took 4 bases from V and 0 from J, leaving 9 bases between them. Per sample, roughly 500 nanograms of biopsy DNA were TCRB immunosequenced. Measured with immunoSEQ multiplex PCR; TCRdb has only the in-frame clones, and not every one. Here the sample spans 9,600 or so clones, approximately 82% being singletons. The chain combines TRBV28 with TRBJ2-5, with D perhaps TRBD1 (6 bases). The source material was ileal tissue. The sequence was obtained from an adult with Crohn's disease. The CDR3 nucleotides read TGTGCCAGCAGTTCCGGGACATACCAAGAGACCCAGTACTTC. It translates to CASSSGTYQETQYF.